The 32 T cell receptor beta chains given below trace back to one sample, sequenced in a study of blood T cell repertoires in COVID-19. Profiled with immunoSEQ multiplex PCR; TCRdb holds only in-frame clones, not every one. The table has around 200,000 clones, 80% to 90% seen once. Source material: peripheral blood. The receptors derive from a man aged 45 to 65 with active or convalescent COVID-19.

Only one count was recorded for this clone. This chain uses TRBV5-5 with TRBJ1-2, with D possibly matching TRBD1 (5 bases). The CDR3 is 15 amino acids. The germline V and J ends were trimmed by 4 bases and 4 bases, with 17 bases remaining between them. CDR1 is SGHKS, CDR2 YYEKEE, per germline (reference sequence). CDR3 DNA sequence: TGTGCCAGCAGCCCCGGGGGGGACTGGGGCTATGGCTACACCTTC. Amino acids: CASSPGGDWGYGYTF.

This clone has ten or more counts. The chain links TRBV19 to TRBJ1-4, with D unclear. The V end lost 3 bases, the J end lost 10 bases, and 12 bases lay between the germline ends. The germline gives CDR1 LNHDA, CDR2 SQIVND (reference sequence). This CDR3 spans 13 amino acids. This chain's CDR3 is CASSMGALGKLFF. The CDR3 nucleotides are TGTGCCAGTAGTATGGGAGCCCTGGGAAAACTGTTTTTT.

The rearrangement joins TRBV20-1 to TRBJ1-5; D gene ambiguous. CDR1 and CDR2 (germline): DFQATT, SNEGSKA (reference sequence). Trimming left V 3 bases short and J 10 bases short, with 13 bases between. This CDR3 is 12 amino acids long. The CDR3 DNA is TGCAGTGCTAGTCCGGCGGGGAGCCCCCAGCATTTT. As protein: CSASPAGSPQHF.

The DNA for the CDR3 is TGTGCCAGCAGTGAACCGGGACTAGCGGCTTACGAGCAGTACTTC. This gives the protein CASSEPGLAAYEQYF. The chain uses TRBV6-1 and TRBJ2-7; 11 positions agree with TRBD2. In germline, CDR1 is MNHNS, CDR2 SASEGT. The CDR3 contains 15 residues. The J segment lost 4 bases and the V segment lost 2 bases, leaving 4 bases of the junction unmatched.

The chain links TRBV7-8 to TRBJ1-3; a weak D match, TRBD1 (6 bases). Between the trimmed V and J ends, which lost 4 bases and 5 bases, there was a span of 27 bases. The CDR3 extends over 19 amino acids. Germline V gene data show CDR1 as SGHVS and CDR2 as FQNEAQ. The CDR3 loop is CASSSTRTVVRRSRNTIYF. DNA for the CDR3: TGTGCCAGCAGCTCGACCCGGACAGTAGTTCGCCGATCCCGAAACACCATATATTTT.

The chain has TRBV7-9 and TRBJ1-3; 9 bases line up with TRBD1. CDR1 and CDR2 from the germline V gene are SEHNR and FQNEAQ (reference sequence). The junction had 8 bases not matched to a gene; V was cut back by 4 bases and J by 7 bases. There are 15 residues in the CDR3. The CDR3 region is CASSSTGTGSNTIYF. DNA of the CDR3: TGTGCCAGCAGCTCCACCGGGACAGGGTCGAACACCATATATTTT.

The J gene is TRBJ1-2, the V gene TRBV28, with TRBD1 as a possible D gene (6 bases). V lost 7 bases, J lost 4 bases, and 16 bases lay in between. Germline CDR1 reads MDHEN; CDR2 reads SYDVKM. The CDR3 loop spans 14 amino acids. The CDR3 loop reads CASNKQGRSYGYTF. Written as DNA, the CDR3 is TGTGCCAGCAATAAACAGGGTAGGAGCTATGGCTACACCTTC.

V gene TRBV1 combines with J gene TRBJ2-7; the D call in the table, TRBD2, was not verified against the DNA. TRBV1 is assigned pseudogene status. This CDR3 region has 15 residues. The CDR3 coding sequence is TGCACCAGCAGAAATACTAGCGGGAGCTCCTACGAGCAGTACTTC. It translates to CTSRNTSGSSYEQYF.

CDR3: CASSPPGTGPFYEQYF. CDR3 nucleotide sequence: TGTGCCAGCTCACCACCGGGGACAGGGCCCTTCTACGAGCAGTACTTC. This chain links TRBV18 with TRBJ2-7; the match to TRBD1 covers 9 bases. Germline assignment: CDR1 KGHSH and CDR2 LQKENI. CDR3 size: 16 residues. Trimming took 0 bases from V and 3 from J; bases not matched to a gene: 6.

The CDR3 here is CASTLQGEAFF. The CDR3 region has the DNA TGCGCCAGCACGCTTCAGGGTGAAGCTTTCTTT. The chain links TRBV5-1 to TRBJ1-1, with a tentative D call TRBD1 (5 bases). The CDR3 has 11 amino acids. Trimming stripped 6 bases from V and 7 bases from J, with 10 bases between. Germline V gene lookup returns CDR1 SGHRS and CDR2 YFSETQ.

The rearrangement uses TRBV6-1 and TRBJ2-7, with 14 bases identical to TRBD2. The CDR3 is made up of 19 amino acids. Germline assignment: CDR1 MNHNS and CDR2 SASEGT. V lost 4 bases and J lost 1; bases outside the gene matches: 12. The CDR3 protein is CASSVTTGTSGSFSYEQYF. CDR3 in DNA: TGTGCCAGCAGTGTGACTACCGGGACTAGCGGGAGCTTTTCCTACGAGCAGTACTTC.

The rearrangement uses TRBV9 and TRBJ2-7, with D perhaps matching TRBD2 (6 bases). Germline lookup yields CDR1 SGDLS and CDR2 YYNGEE. The CDR3 totals 14 residues. Trimming took off 3 bases at V and 4 bases at J, with 14 bases between the two ends. CDR3 sequence (DNA): TGTGCCAGCAGCGAGTCCCCGGGGGTTTACGAGCAGTACTTC. This sequence encodes CASSESPGVYEQYF. The full variable domain, with the rest looked up from reference TRBV9 and TRBJ2-7, is DSGVTQTPKHLITATGQRVTLRCSPRSGDLSVYWYQQSLDQGLQFLIQYYNGEERAKGNILERFSAQQFPDLHSELNLSSLELGDSALYFCASSESPGVYEQYFGPGTRLTVT.

The gene calls are TRBV7-2 and TRBJ1-5; 10 bases map to TRBD1. The CDR3 totals 18 residues. V lost 0 bases, J lost 0 bases, and 5 bases stayed unmatched. Germline V gene data show CDR1 as SGHTA and CDR2 as FQGNSA. In nucleotides, the CDR3 is TGTGCCAGCAGCTTAGCCGGGACAGGGGCTTATAGCAATCAGCCCCAGCATTTT. Translating it yields CASSLAGTGAYSNQPQHF.

This clone was seen only once. This chain links TRBV24-1 with TRBJ2-1, with D tentatively TRBD2 (6 bases). Germline assignment: CDR1 KGHDR and CDR2 SFDVKD. Trimming left V 5 bases short and J 3 bases short, with 10 bases between. CDR3 size: 14 residues. CDR3 region: CATSGGDGYNEQFF. The CDR3 nucleotides are TGTGCCACCAGTGGGGGGGACGGCTACAATGAGCAGTTCTTC.

This rearrangement joins TRBV4-1 to TRBJ1-4, with D possibly TRBD1 on 5 matching bases. V lost 5 bases and J lost 8, with 12 bases in between. Germline V gene sequence: CDR1 MGHRA, CDR2 YSYEKL. The CDR3 spans 13 residues. The CDR3 nucleotides are TGCGCCAGCAGCGACCAGGGAAGGGAAAAACTGTTTTTT. This gives the protein CASSDQGREKLFF.

This clone turned up a few times. The J gene is TRBJ2-2, the V gene TRBV19, with TRBD2 matching 7 bases. Germline CDR1 and CDR2: LNHDA and SQIVND (reference sequence). V trimming: 7 bases; J trimming: 4 bases; junction bases outside the gene matches: 9. CDR3 length: 15 amino acids. CDR3 protein: CASKIKGRGTGELFF. The DNA of the CDR3 is TGTGCCAGTAAGATCAAGGGGAGGGGCACCGGGGAGCTGTTTTTT. The full variable domain, its missing parts supplied by reference TRBV19 and TRBJ2-2, is DGGITQSPKYLFRKEGQNVTLSCEQNLNHDAMYWYRQDPGQGLRLIYYSQIVNDFQKGDIAEGYSVSREKKESFPLTVTSAQKNPTAFYLCASKIKGRGTGELFFGEGSRLTVL.

V gene TRBV6-5 combines with J gene TRBJ1-1; weak D call: TRBD1 (6 bases). Germline CDR1 MNHEY, CDR2 SVGAGI. The CDR3 length is 13 residues. V lost 8 bases to trimming and J lost 5 bases, with 15 bases between them. The CDR3 coding sequence is TGTGCCAGCTTGGCGGACAGACGAACTGAAGCTTTCTTT. This translates into CASLADRRTEAFF.

This chain connects TRBV19 to TRBJ1-1, with D perhaps matching TRBD1 (6 bases). The germline gives CDR1 LNHDA, CDR2 SQIVND (reference sequence). The CDR3 loop spans 13 amino acids. Trimming took 4 bases from V and 6 from J, leaving 12 bases between them. This CDR3 is CASSTTGISEAFF. CDR3 nucleotides: TGTGCCAGTAGTACCACAGGGATCTCTGAAGCTTTCTTT.

The chain joins TRBV29-1 to TRBJ1-4, with 7 bases fitting TRBD1. This CDR3 comprises 15 residues. CDR1 SQVTM and CDR2 ANQGSEA come from the germline V gene. V lost 4 bases, J lost 0 bases, and 5 bases stayed unmatched. The CDR3 DNA reads as TGCAGCGTTGTTCCCACAGGGGCAACTAATGAAAAACTGTTTTTT. This sequence encodes CSVVPTGATNEKLFF.

Only a few counts were recorded for this clone. The chain combines TRBV7-2 with TRBJ1-2; no clear D. V lost 1 base and J 0 bases, leaving 6 bases between the germline ends. In germline, CDR1 is SGHTA, CDR2 FQGNSA. This CDR3 comprises 14 residues. The chain's CDR3 is CASSLGRANYGYTF. The CDR3, as DNA: TGTGCCAGCAGCTTAGGCCGAGCTAACTATGGCTACACCTTC.

The rearrangement links TRBV28 to TRBJ1-5; TRBD1 agrees at 9 bases. The V gene's germline CDR1 is MDHEN and CDR2 SYDVKM. V was clipped by 5 bases and J by 6 bases; unmatched bases: 8. The CDR3 runs 15 residues. The DNA for the CDR3 is TGTGCCAGCAGTCCTGGGGACAGGGCCGGTCAGCCCCAGCATTTT. The encoded protein is CASSPGDRAGQPQHF.

The V and J genes are TRBV10-1 and TRBJ1-1, with no clear D. Trimming cost V 4 bases and J 7 bases, with 13 bases left between them. The CDR3 runs to 13 residues. Germline values: CDR1 WNHNN, CDR2 SYGVQD (reference sequence). The CDR3 DNA sequence: TGCGCCAGCAGTGGAATTTGGGGAGATGAAGCTTTCTTT. It is translated as CASSGIWGDEAFF.

The rearrangement uses TRBV10-1 and TRBJ2-3, with a tentative D call TRBD2 (6 bases). Per the germline V gene, CDR1 is WNHNN and CDR2 is SYGVQD (reference sequence). V lost 0 bases and J 9 bases, leaving 16 bases between the germline ends. This CDR3 is built from 15 residues. The CDR3 sequence is CASSESSVGGATQYF. Here the CDR3 DNA reads TGCGCCAGCAGTGAGTCGAGTGTGGGAGGCGCCACGCAGTATTTT.

This chain links TRBV5-1 with TRBJ2-7; 7 nucleotides align to TRBD1. After removal of 4 bases from V and 2 bases from J, the junction contained 6 bases not matched to a gene. CDR1 and CDR2 from the germline V gene are SGHRS and YFSETQ. The CDR3 consists of 14 residues. CDR3 coding DNA: TGCGCCAGCAGCACCACCGGACAGGCCTACGAGCAGTACTTC. The encoded protein is CASSTTGQAYEQYF.

This rearrangement joins TRBV11-2 to TRBJ1-3, with D unresolved. Trimming shortened V by 1 base and J by 0 bases, and 10 bases separated the two germline ends. Looked up from germline, CDR1 is SGHAT and CDR2 is FQNNGV. The CDR3 is made up of 16 amino acids. The CDR3 loop is CASSLGAPSSGNTIYF. Here the CDR3 DNA reads TGTGCCAGCAGCTTAGGAGCGCCCAGCTCTGGAAACACCATATATTTT.

J is TRBJ2-6 and V is TRBV9; 10 bases agree with TRBD1. Germline-derived CDR1 and CDR2 are SGDLS and YYNGEE. The CDR3 extends over 18 amino acids. The junction had 4 bases not matched to a gene; V was cut back by 0 bases and J by 1 base. The CDR3 region has the DNA TGTGCCAGCAGCGTAGGTGGGACAGGGGTGTCTGGGGCCAACGTCCTGACTTTC. This gives the protein CASSVGGTGVSGANVLTF.

This clone occurred a few times. In DNA form, the CDR3 reads TGTGCCAGCAGGTTCACAGGGGCGGGGAGACAGCCCCAGCATTTT. As protein: CASRFTGAGRQPQHF. This chain connects TRBV27 to TRBJ1-5; 7 nucleotides agree with TRBD1. The CDR3 length is 15 residues. Germline-derived CDR1 and CDR2 are MNHEY and SMNVEV (reference sequence). V lost 6 bases to trimming and J lost 7 bases; unmatched junction nucleotides: 12.

On this clone: Germline and junction disagree at one end, which may indicate a read error. J is TRBJ2-5 and V is TRBV11-2; no firm D call. This CDR3 has 12 residues. CDR1 SGHAT and CDR2 FQNNGV come from the germline V gene. CDR3 sequence: CASSLVLEPQYF. CDR3 bases: TGTGCCAGCAGCTTAGTGCTAGAGCCCCAGTACTTC.

This chain uses TRBV6-5 with TRBJ2-5, with 11 bases aligning to TRBD2. The trim removed 6 bases at V and 5 bases at J, leaving 2 bases unmatched. CDR3 size: 13 residues. Germline assignment: CDR1 MNHEY and CDR2 SVGAGI. The CDR3 DNA reads TGTGCCAGCAGACTAGCGGGAGTCGAGACCCAGTACTTC. Protein sequence: CASRLAGVETQYF.

The rearrangement uses TRBV5-1 and TRBJ2-7; D perhaps matches TRBD2 (6 bases). The germline CDR1 and CDR2 sequences are SGHRS and YFSETQ. The V and J ends lost 1 base and 0 bases respectively, with 11 bases between them. The CDR3 totals 15 residues. CDR3 region: CASSLTAGSSYEQYF. For the CDR3, the DNA is TGCGCCAGCAGCTTGACCGCGGGAAGCTCCTACGAGCAGTACTTC. Full variable domain (outside the CDR3, taken from reference TRBV5-1 and TRBJ2-7): KAGVTQTPRYLIKTRGQQVTLSCSPISGHRSVSWYQQTPGQGLQFLFEYFSETQRNKGNFPGRFSGRQFSNSRSEMNVSTLELGDSALYLCASSLTAGSSYEQYFGPGTRLTVT.

The chain employs TRBV19 and TRBJ2-7; a possible D gene is TRBD2 (6 bases). Germline V gene data show CDR1 as LNHDA and CDR2 as SQIVND (reference sequence). Trimming removed 5 bases from V and 8 bases from J, with 16 bases in between. CDR3 length equals 13 residues. The CDR3 protein is CASSPKVRGKQYF. The CDR3 bases are TGTGCCAGTAGTCCCAAGGTGCGCGGGAAGCAGTACTTC.

This clone was seen just once. The chain joins TRBV5-6 to TRBJ1-1; 7 bases agree with TRBD1. The CDR3 contains 12 residues. After removal of 3 bases from V and 11 bases from J, the junction contained 7 bases not matched to a gene. Looked up from germline, CDR1 is SGHDT and CDR2 is YYEEEE. CDR3 sequence (DNA): TGTGCCAGCAGCTACAGGGGTGGGGCTGCTTTCTTT. Its protein product is CASSYRGGAAFF.